This T cell receptor (beta chain) emerged from a study of blood T cell repertoires in COVID-19. Study context: The United States, Italy and Spain were the sources of the acute and convalescent COVID-19 samples.

Authors' processing steps: Reference gene primers were amplified, and this amplification served to estimate nucleated cell counts. The repertoire was sequenced with immunoSEQ multiplex PCR; TCRdb's copy has only in-frame clones and lacks some. V and J calls plus clone size are reproduced from that table; the DNA served to infer D and trimming. The sample consists of just over 350,000 clones, approximately 84% of them appearing once. Germline assignment: CDR1 LGHDT and CDR2 YNNKEL (reference sequence). Deletions cut 5 bases from V and 5 bases from J, with 21 bases between. This CDR3 comprises 16 residues. In terms of age and location, participants ranged from roughly 18 to 90 years and lived in about two dozen US areas. Two negative PCRs, clearance, or symptom resolution had been documented for recovered Cohort 3 donors.

Sequencing was carried out using PBMCs or T cells enriched from blood (not recorded which). V is TRBV3-1 (or the pseudogene TRBV3-2) and J is TRBJ1-1, with D maybe TRBD1 (5 bases). This clonotype was sampled from a woman younger than 45 who had recovered from COVID-19. This CDR3 reads CASSAPSGAGRTEAFF. CDR3 nucleotide sequence: TGTGCCAGCAGCGCCCCTTCCGGCGCGGGGCGGACTGAAGCTTTCTTT.